These T cell receptor beta chains were read from a single sample in a study of blood T cell repertoires in COVID-19. Generated by immunoSEQ multiplex PCR, the TCRdb table keeps only in-frame clones and is missing some. The table shows 35,000 or so clones, with 65% to 85% occurring only once. What was sequenced was peripheral blood. These receptors all stem from a man at least 80 years old with active or convalescent COVID-19. The CDR3 runs from the conserved cysteine through the conserved F or W. D genes are given only for firm matches. Size tells how often a clone was seen (once, few, many) or the class of an expanded clone, and some rows leave it out.

J | size | V | D | CDR3 | DNA
TRBJ2-4 | few | TRBV5-4 | NA | CASSQIGVNIQYF | TGTGCCAGCAGCCAAATCGGGGTAAACATTCAGTACTTC
TRBJ2-2 | NA | TRBV10-3 | NA | CAISESGGGNTGELFF | TGTGCCATCAGTGAGTCGGGCGGGGGCAACACCGGGGAGCTGTTTTTT
TRBJ1-3 | NA | TRBV5-5 | TRBD1 | CASSSDRSGNTIYF | TGTGCCAGCAGCTCGGACAGGTCTGGAAACACCATATATTTT
TRBJ2-7 | NA | TRBV11-1 | NA | CASSLNAAPVHQQYF | TGTGCCAGCAGCTTAAACGCGGCGCCAGTTCACCAGCAGTACTTC
TRBJ2-3 | NA | TRBV19 | TRBD1 | CATRDRGMGRTDTQYF | TGTGCCACCCGGGACAGGGGTATGGGGAGAACAGATACGCAGTATTTT
TRBJ1-6 | NA | TRBV27 | TRBD1 | CASIRQGGGSPLHF | TGTGCCAGCATTCGACAGGGTGGCGGCTCACCCCTCCACTTT
TRBJ2-3 | NA | TRBV28 | NA | CASSLRRTSTDTQYF | TGTGCCAGCAGTTTACGCAGGACAAGTACGGATACGCAGTATTTT
TRBJ2-7 | NA | TRBV7-8 | NA | CASSLVKRSFDEQYF | TGTGCCAGCAGCTTAGTTAAGCGGTCGTTTGACGAGCAGTACTTC
TRBJ1-3 | NA | TRBV3-1/TRBV3-2 | TRBD1 | CASSQESTGGVGNTIYF | TGTGCCAGCAGCCAAGAGTCGACAGGGGGTGTAGGAAACACCATATATTTT
TRBJ2-7 | few | TRBV11-2 | TRBD1 | CASTKIKGDRSFYEQYF | TGTGCCAGCACCAAGATTAAGGGGGACAGGTCTTTCTACGAGCAGTACTTC
TRBJ2-2 | NA | TRBV11-2 | NA | CASSAGSNGELFF | TGTGCCAGCAGCGCAGGGTCTAACGGGGAGCTGTTTTTT
TRBJ2-1 | NA | TRBV2 | TRBD2 | CASSARLIAGEGNEQFF | TGTGCCAGCAGTGCTCGCCTAATAGCGGGAGAGGGGAATGAGCAGTTCTTC
TRBJ1-5 | few | TRBV5-5 | TRBD1 | CASSIRDRINQPQHF | TGTGCCAGCAGCATCCGGGACAGAATTAATCAGCCCCAGCATTTT
TRBJ1-5 | once | TRBV19 | TRBD1 | CASSIGGTGDQPQHF | TGTGCCAGTAGTATAGGCGGGACAGGGGATCAGCCCCAGCATTTT
TRBJ1-3 | NA | TRBV5-1 | NA | CASSSGGGTGNTIYF | TGCGCCAGCAGCTCTGGAGGCGGGACTGGAAACACCATATATTTT
TRBJ1-2 | NA | TRBV12-3/TRBV12-4 | NA | CASRSNVDYTF | TGTGCCAGCAGAAGCAACGTTGACTACACCTTC
TRBJ2-7 | NA | TRBV19 | NA | CASSIDHSSRGREQYF | TGTGCCAGTAGTATAGATCATTCATCGCGAGGAAGGGAGCAGTACTTC
TRBJ1-1 | NA | TRBV12-3/TRBV12-4 | NA | CASSRERFEAFF | TGTGCCAGCAGTCGTGAGAGGTTTGAAGCTTTCTTT
TRBJ2-3 | once | TRBV9 | TRBD2 | CASSATSGGAWRTDTQYF | TGTGCCAGCAGCGCCACTAGCGGGGGGGCCTGGCGCACAGATACGCAGTATTTT
TRBJ2-1 | NA | TRBV7-6 | TRBD2 | CASSLVASGRGVNEQFF | TGTGCCAGCAGCTTAGTTGCTAGCGGGAGGGGTGTCAATGAGCAGTTCTTC
TRBJ1-2 | NA | TRBV30 | NA | CAWTPDSHYGYTF | TGTGCCTGGACCCCGGACAGCCACTATGGCTACACCTTC
TRBJ2-2 | NA | TRBV27 | TRBD1 | CASTNLYTGTGFIAGELFF | TGTGCCAGCACTAATCTTTACACCGGGACAGGGTTTATTGCGGGGGAGCTGTTTTTT
TRBJ2-3 | NA | TRBV6-6 | TRBD2 | CASSATSGMTDTQYF | TGTGCCAGCAGTGCGACTAGCGGTATGACAGATACGCAGTATTTT
TRBJ2-2 | NA | TRBV4-3 | NA | CASSQERGGLNTGELFF | TGCGCCAGCAGCCAAGAAAGGGGCGGCCTGAACACCGGGGAGCTGTTTTTT
TRBJ2-1 | NA | TRBV5-1 | NA | CASSLRRPGYNEQFF | TGCGCCAGCAGCTTGCGACGTCCGGGCTACAATGAGCAGTTCTTC